This TCR beta chain was profiled in a study of cytomegalovirus exposure and HLA in healthy donors. The overall study: Around 190 million T cells yielded some 100 million unique TCR beta sequences, as an earlier analysis found. Whole-study findings and limits: Several of the most significant clusters appeared linked to common viral pathogens, based on a later analysis. V- and J-gene trimming of TCR beta was linked (in a later analysis) to a missense DCLRE1C variant.

The PCR employed 60 Vbeta primers together with 13 Jbeta primers. Data came from immunoSEQ multiplex PCR; TCRdb stores just in-frame clones and leaves some out. The data contain tens of thousands of clones, more than 60% of them singletons. As concerns this clone: Its antigen is undetermined.

Trimming pared 5 bases from V and 5 bases from J, leaving 9 bases between. Germline CDR1 reads MNHNY; CDR2 reads SVGAGI (reference sequence). There are 12 residues in the CDR3. Donors in the study were healthy people who gave bone marrow. Sample: PBMCs. The rearrangement uses TRBV6-6 and TRBJ1-1; D possibly corresponds to TRBD1 (5 bases). This TCR derives from a man in his forties or fifties in good health and CMV-seronegative. Written as DNA, the CDR3 is TGTGCCAGCAGTGTCCAGGGAACTGAAGCTTTCTTT. As protein: CASSVQGTEAFF.